A single sample gave rise to the 31 T cell receptor beta chains below, sequenced in a study of T cells in Graves' hyperthyroidism and ophthalmopathy. Amplification of TCR beta CDR3 regions was performed using RNA transcripts as template. The TCR CDR3 was amplified in a first-round RT-PCR using the HTBI primer set. TCRdb re-called the multiplex PCR reads through MiXCR, storing one row per CDR3 protein. The table has approximately 400,000 distinct CDR3 sequences, around a sixth seen once; the top ten hold 13% to 15%. Material for sequencing was blood. The origin of the receptors is a woman aged 18-29 years with Graves' hyperthyroidism.

The rearrangement joins TRBV29-1 to TRBJ2-1; D remains ambiguous. The CDR3 extends over 10 amino acids. The V and J ends lost 8 bases and 9 bases respectively, with 11 bases between them. Germline CDR1 and CDR2: SQVTM and ANQGSEA. CDR3 nucleotide sequence: TGCAGCACCCTCTCGGCTGAGCAGTTCTTC. Amino acid sequence: CSTLSAEQFF.

The rearrangement uses TRBV5-5 and TRBJ1-2, with D maybe TRBD1 (6 bases). Trimming stripped 4 bases from V and 6 bases from J, with 28 bases between. Germline V CDR1 and CDR2: SGHKS, YYEKEE (reference sequence). The CDR3 loop spans 18 amino acids. The CDR3 protein is CASSPTVGGADSKDGYTF. CDR3 sequence (DNA): TGTGCCAGCAGCCCGACGGTCGGGGGGGCTGATTCTAAGGATGGCTACACCTTC.

This clonotype has at least ten counts. The rearrangement joins TRBV18 to TRBJ2-1, with TRBD2 matching over 7 bases. The CDR3 loop spans 16 amino acids. Looked up from germline, CDR1 is KGHSH and CDR2 is LQKENI. V shed 3 bases and J 10 bases; nucleotides not matched to a gene: 15. CDR3: CASSPIEASGLLEQFF. The CDR3 DNA is TGTGCCAGCTCACCGATTGAAGCTAGCGGCCTCTTGGAGCAGTTCTTC.

The chain links TRBV12-3 or TRBV12-4 to TRBJ1-3; perhaps TRBD1 as D (5 bases). V lost 7 bases and J lost 0, with 19 bases in between. CDR3 length: 17 amino acids. CDR3 DNA sequence: TGTGCCAGCAAAATTTCCGGGACGGTCGTCTCTGGAAACACCATATATTTT. This translates into CASKISGTVVSGNTIYF.

As concerns this clonotype: This may stem from a read error, because a much larger clone lies one nucleotide away. The CDR3 reads CASSPRREAGELFF. In DNA, the CDR3 is TGTGCCAGCAGCCCCCGACGGGAGGCCGGGGAGCTGTTTTTT. The chain links TRBV7-2 to TRBJ2-2; TRBD2 agrees at 7 bases. CDR1 and CDR2 (germline): SGHTA, FQGNSA. The length of the CDR3 is 14 residues. The V gene end was trimmed by 5 bases and the J gene end by 6 bases; junction bases not matched to a gene: 6.

The rearrangement joins TRBV20-1 to TRBJ2-2; 13 bases are a match to TRBD2. Germline CDR1 reads DFQATT; CDR2 reads SNEGSKA (reference sequence). The CDR3 is 17 residues long. The junction had 12 bases not matched to a gene; V was cut back by 3 bases and J by 8 bases. For the CDR3, the DNA is TGCAGTGCTAGGTCTTCCCTGACTAGCGGGAGGACTGGGGAGCTGTTTTTT. Protein product: CSARSSLTSGRTGELFF.

This clonotype appeared many times. V is TRBV2 and J is TRBJ2-1; possibly TRBD2 for D (5 bases). CDR3 length equals 14 residues. Looked up from germline, CDR1 is SNHLY and CDR2 is FYNNEI. V lost 6 bases to trimming and J lost 2 bases, with 11 bases between them. The CDR3 DNA sequence: TGTGCCAGCAGCTGGACTGCCCCCTACAATGAGCAGTTCTTC. It yields the protein CASSWTAPYNEQFF.

This clonotype was counted many times. The CDR3 loop is CASSLFGGLAGGNADTQYF. As DNA, the CDR3 is TGTGCCAGCAGCTTATTTGGGGGACTAGCGGGAGGAAACGCAGATACGCAGTATTTT. The V and J genes are TRBV12-3 or TRBV12-4 and TRBJ2-3, with 15 positions matching TRBD2. This CDR3 comprises 19 residues. The V gene end was trimmed by 6 bases and the J gene end by 4 bases; junction bases not matched to a gene: 14.

For the CDR3, the DNA is TGCGCCAGCAGCCCCTTGACCCCTCCAGGGGCAGCACATAATCCTCAAGAGACCCAGTACTTC. Translation gives CASSPLTPPGAAHNPQETQYF. The chain recombines TRBV5-1 with TRBJ2-5; tentatively, D is TRBD1 (6 bases). V lost 4 bases, J lost 2 bases, and 33 bases lay in between. Germline loops: CDR1 SGHRS, CDR2 YFSETQ. CDR3 length: 21 residues.

This clonotype has at least ten counts. V gene TRBV11-2 combines with J gene TRBJ2-7; tentative D call: TRBD1 (6 bases). The V gene lost 8 bases and the J gene lost 0 bases, with 17 bases spanning the gap. CDR1 SGHAT and CDR2 FQNNGV come from the germline V gene. The CDR3 loop spans 15 amino acids. This chain's CDR3 is CASRPIDRNSYEQYF. DNA for the CDR3: TGTGCCAGCCGGCCCATCGACAGGAACTCCTACGAGCAGTACTTC. The full variable domain, in which reference TRBV11-2 and TRBJ2-7 provide the parts outside the CDR3, is EAGVAQSPRYKIIEKRQSVAFWCNPISGHATLYWYQQILGQGPKLLIQFQNNGVVDDSQLPKDRFSAERLKGVDSTLKIQPAKLEDSAVYLCASRPIDRNSYEQYFGPGTRLTVT.

This clonotype was observed at least ten times. The chain combines TRBV2 with TRBJ2-3, with D possibly being TRBD2 (6 bases). CDR1 is SNHLY and CDR2 is FYNNEI in the germline V gene. V was cut by 8 bases and J by 11 bases, with 26 bases left in between. The CDR3 is 15 residues long. CDR3 amino acids: CASPNSASATIEQYF. As DNA, the CDR3 is TGTGCCAGCCCGAATTCGGCTAGCGCGACCATTGAGCAGTATTTT.

The chain uses TRBV10-3 and TRBJ2-5; 12 nucleotides align to TRBD2. CDR1 and CDR2 from the germline V gene are ENHRY and SYGVKD. The V and J ends lost 4 bases and 5 bases, in that order; junction bases with no gene match: 5. This CDR3 region has 15 residues. The DNA for the CDR3 is TGTGCCATCAGTGGACTAGCGGGAGCCCCCGAGACCCAGTACTTC. This encodes CAISGLAGAPETQYF.

This clonotype was counted ten times or more. The chain joins TRBV28 to TRBJ2-1; D remains unclear. The CDR3 length is 12 residues. V was shortened by 7 bases and J by 5 bases, with 9 bases between the two germline ends. Germline V gives CDR1 MDHEN, CDR2 SYDVKM. CDR3 amino acids: CASTADDNEQFF. CDR3 in DNA: TGTGCCAGCACGGCTGACGACAATGAGCAGTTCTTC. The whole variable domain, filled in from reference TRBV28 and TRBJ2-1, reads DVKVTQSSRYLVKRTGEKVFLECVQDMDHENMFWYRQDPGLGLRLIYFSYDVKMKEKGDIPEGYSVSREKKERFSLILESASTNQTSMYLCASTADDNEQFFGPGTRLTVL.

The sample holds a few counts of this clonotype. The chain carries TRBV5-1 and TRBJ1-1; D unclear. Trimming shortened V by 5 bases and J by 1 base, and 12 bases separated the two germline ends. Germline V lookup: CDR1 SGHRS, CDR2 YFSETQ. The CDR3 has 14 amino acids. The CDR3: CASSRAPENTEAFF. CDR3 DNA: TGCGCCAGCAGTCGGGCCCCGGAGAACACTGAAGCTTTCTTT. Filled out from reference TRBV5-1 and TRBJ1-1, the complete variable domain reads KAGVTQTPRYLIKTRGQQVTLSCSPISGHRSVSWYQQTPGQGLQFLFEYFSETQRNKGNFPGRFSGRQFSNSRSEMNVSTLELGDSALYLCASSRAPENTEAFFGQGTRLTVV.

This clonotype showed up just a few times. The genes are TRBV12-3 or TRBV12-4 and TRBJ2-3; no clear D gene. This CDR3 has 15 amino acids. V lost 2 bases and J 0 bases, leaving 9 bases between the germline ends. The CDR3 is CASSLYQTSTDTQYF. The CDR3 DNA follows: TGTGCCAGCAGTTTATATCAGACTAGCACAGATACGCAGTATTTT.

The V and J genes are TRBV2 and TRBJ2-4, with a weak D call TRBD1 (6 bases). Germline CDR1 is SNHLY and CDR2 is FYNNEI. With 6 bases removed from V and 16 bases from J, the gap between germline ends came to 19 bases. The CDR3 runs 12 residues. CDR3 DNA: TGTGCCAGCAGAGATCCTAACCGGGACACCTACTTC. It specifies CASRDPNRDTYF. The variable domain in full, completed from reference TRBV2 and TRBJ2-4, reads EPEVTQTPSHQVTQMGQEVILRCVPISNHLYFYWYRQILGQKVEFLVSFYNNEISEKSEIFDDQFSVERPDGSNFTLKIRSTKLEDSAMYFCASRDPNRDTYFGAGTRLSVL.

This clonotype was counted a few times. V gene TRBV10-2 combines with J gene TRBJ2-2, with D possibly TRBD2 on 5 matching bases. The CDR3 contains 13 residues. Per the germline V gene, CDR1 is WSHSY and CDR2 is SAAADI. With 8 bases removed from V and 0 bases from J, the gap between germline ends came to 7 bases. CDR3 in amino acids: CASWTANTGELFF. CDR3 DNA: TGCGCCAGCTGGACTGCGAACACCGGGGAGCTGTTTTTT.

At least ten counts were recorded for this clonotype. The chain uses TRBV28 and TRBJ2-1; a possible D gene is TRBD2 (6 bases). Germline CDR1 is MDHEN and CDR2 is SYDVKM. The ends were cut back, 6 bases at V and 5 bases at J, with 17 bases in the middle. This CDR3 is built from 15 residues. DNA of the CDR3: TGTGCCAGCAGACACGGCGGCGCGGGACACAATGAGCAGTTCTTC. Translating it yields CASRHGGAGHNEQFF.

This clonotype was seen just once. V gene TRBV6-4 combines with J gene TRBJ2-3; the match to TRBD2 covers 8 bases. CDR3 size: 15 residues. From germline, CDR1 is MRHNA and CDR2 SNTAGT. The V and J ends lost 0 bases and 5 bases, in that order; junction bases with no gene match: 4. The CDR3 loop reads CASSDSTGGIDTQYF. CDR3 DNA: TGTGCCAGCAGTGACTCAACGGGGGGGATAGATACGCAGTATTTT.

At least ten counts were recorded for this clonotype. The chain couples TRBV11-2 to TRBJ1-1; no clear D. Trimming took off 7 bases at V and 3 bases at J, with 18 bases between the two ends. CDR3 length: 15 amino acids. CDR1 and CDR2 (germline): SGHAT, FQNNGV. The CDR3 DNA sequence: TGTGCCAGCACCATTAGCCCCTTTTTCGACACTGAAGCTTTCTTT. This gives the protein CASTISPFFDTEAFF.

This clonotype occurred a few times. The chain has TRBV18 and TRBJ2-1; D remains ambiguous. Germline V gene lookup returns CDR1 KGHSH and CDR2 LQKENI. Trimming took 5 bases from V and 5 from J, leaving 16 bases between them. This CDR3 is built from 15 residues. The CDR3 reads CASSSDSGWDNEQFF. The DNA for the CDR3 is TGTGCCAGCTCATCAGACTCAGGATGGGACAATGAGCAGTTCTTC.

The chain employs TRBV4-3 and TRBJ2-3; 9 bases fit TRBD2. The germline gives CDR1 LGHNA, CDR2 YSLEER. The trim removed 1 base at V and 1 base at J, leaving 12 bases unmatched. The CDR3 has 19 residues. CDR3 nucleotides: TGCGCCAGCAGCCAAGGGGGGCTGGCGGGGGGGGCCGGCACAGATACGCAGTATTTT. The encoded protein is CASSQGGLAGGAGTDTQYF.

This clonotype was observed a few times. This chain links TRBV20-1 with TRBJ1-5; D call uncertain. The CDR3 has 13 residues. The V gene lost 3 bases and the J gene lost 5 bases, with 11 bases spanning the gap. CDR1 and CDR2 (germline): DFQATT, SNEGSKA (reference sequence). This CDR3 is CSARWGSDQPQHF. CDR3 nucleotide sequence: TGCAGTGCTAGGTGGGGATCGGATCAGCCCCAGCATTTT.

This clonotype was seen at least ten times. The chain links TRBV12-3 or TRBV12-4 to TRBJ2-7, with D perhaps matching TRBD2 (6 bases). Trimming shortened V by 5 bases and J by 5 bases, and 13 bases separated the two germline ends. The CDR3 runs 13 residues. The CDR3 DNA follows: TGTGCCAGCAGTCCGAGGCGGGGAAACGAGCAGTACTTC. Encoded protein: CASSPRRGNEQYF.

CDR3 in DNA: TGCAGTGCTAGTGGGACCGCGCCCTTTGGAAACACCATATATTTT. Translating gives CSASGTAPFGNTIYF. The gene calls are TRBV20-1 and TRBJ1-3, with a tentative D call TRBD1 (5 bases). The CDR3 totals 15 residues. The V end was cut by 3 bases, the J end by 3 bases, with 15 bases between. Per germline, CDR1 DFQATT and CDR2 SNEGSKA (reference sequence).

This clonotype was counted between two and nine times. This chain uses TRBV9 with TRBJ1-1; D perhaps matches TRBD1 (5 bases). Per germline, CDR1 SGDLS and CDR2 YYNGEE. Trimming stripped 0 bases from V and 3 bases from J, with 9 bases between. This CDR3 has 14 amino acids. The CDR3 nucleotides are TGTGCCAGCAGCGTAGGGGAGGGGTACACTGAAGCTTTCTTT. Translation: CASSVGEGYTEAFF.

This clonotype was seen a few times. The chain joins TRBV15 to TRBJ2-7; 11 positions match TRBD1. Germline V lookup: CDR1 LNHNV, CDR2 YYDKDF (reference sequence). V was pared by 0 bases and J by 7 bases, with 2 bases of the junction left unmatched. The CDR3 is 14 amino acids. The CDR3 protein is CATSRDGTGGEQYF. The CDR3 DNA sequence: TGTGCCACCAGCAGAGACGGGACAGGGGGTGAGCAGTACTTC.

This clonotype showed up many times. The rearrangement links TRBV6-2 or TRBV6-3 to TRBJ2-2; no clear D. The CDR3 runs 13 residues. The V gene lost 2 bases and the J gene lost 3 bases, with 4 bases spanning the gap. Germline lookup yields CDR1 MNHEY and CDR2 SVGEGT. The CDR3 coding sequence is TGTGCCAGCAGTTACAGGGACACCGGGGAGCTGTTTTTT. Translating it yields CASSYRDTGELFF.

This clonotype was seen more than once but under ten times. The J gene is TRBJ2-3, the V gene TRBV7-3; 11 bases match TRBD2. J lost 5 bases, V lost 0 bases, and 10 bases had no gene match. Germline V lookup: CDR1 SGHTA, CDR2 FQGTGA. CDR3 length: 18 amino acids. The CDR3: CASSLTSTSGDRIDTQYF. CDR3 in DNA: TGTGCCAGCAGCTTAACTTCGACTAGCGGGGACCGCATAGATACGCAGTATTTT.

This clonotype turned up a few times. The chain couples TRBV29-1 to TRBJ2-1, with D perhaps matching TRBD1 (5 bases). Germline lookup yields CDR1 SQVTM and CDR2 ANQGSEA. The CDR3 extends over 12 amino acids. V was trimmed by 4 bases and J by 9 bases, leaving 13 bases between them. Here the CDR3 reads CSVGQHGGEQFF. The CDR3 coding sequence is TGCAGCGTTGGACAGCATGGTGGTGAGCAGTTCTTC.

This clonotype has more than one count but fewer than ten. The chain uses TRBV24-1 and TRBJ2-1, with D perhaps TRBD2 (5 bases). The CDR3 extends over 13 amino acids. Germline V gene sequence: CDR1 KGHDR, CDR2 SFDVKD. With 0 bases removed from V and 7 bases from J, the gap between germline ends came to 6 bases. DNA for the CDR3: TGTGCCACCAGTGATTTGCGCGGGAATGAGCAGTTCTTC. It codes for CATSDLRGNEQFF.